What follows are 6 T cell receptor beta chains derived from one specimen sequenced in a study of Ad26.COV2.S vaccination and SARS-CoV-2 variants. The sample's treatment: some 19 received Ad26.COV2.S at low or high dose, single or two shots; 5 received placebo; per-sample allocation not given. Each sample was drawn 63 days after the first injection (of vaccine or placebo). Data came from immunoSEQ multiplex PCR; TCRdb stores just in-frame clones and leaves some out. Among 500,000 or so clones, roughly nine tenths were seen once, and the ten largest hold about 2.5%. This material consisted of peripheral blood, taken in a trial of Ad26.COV2.S vaccine versus placebo. All receptors come from a person aged 18-65 years who received the Ad26.COV2.S COVID-19 vaccine or a placebo.

This clone was seen a few times. V gene TRBV5-1 combines with J gene TRBJ2-1, with unresolved D. The germline CDR1 and CDR2 sequences are SGHRS and YFSETQ. CDR3 size: 15 residues. Trimming pared 0 bases from V and 8 bases from J, leaving 15 bases between. The chain's CDR3 is CASSLAVGITHEQFF. The DNA of the CDR3 is TGCGCCAGCAGCTTGGCGGTGGGGATAACGCATGAGCAGTTCTTC.

The chain's CDR3 is CASSLQGNTEAFF. The CDR3 DNA reads TGTGCCAGCAGCTTACAGGGGAACACTGAAGCTTTCTTT. This chain links TRBV7-3 with TRBJ1-1, with D possibly matching TRBD1 (5 bases). The CDR3 totals 13 residues. V was pared by 2 bases and J by 1 base, with 5 bases between. Germline-derived CDR1 and CDR2 are SGHTA and FQGTGA.

This chain links TRBV5-1 with TRBJ1-3, with D perhaps TRBD1 (6 bases). The CDR3 runs to 14 residues. V was trimmed by 4 bases and J by 4 bases, leaving 12 bases between them. CDR1 is SGHRS, CDR2 YFSETQ, per germline. CDR3 sequence: CASSLGGVGNTIYF. DNA of the CDR3: TGCGCCAGCAGCCTGGGGGGCGTCGGAAACACCATATATTTT.

The chain couples TRBV13 to TRBJ2-3; D gene ambiguous. In germline, CDR1 is PRHDT, CDR2 FYEKMQ (reference sequence). V shed 8 bases and J shed 2 bases, with 11 bases lying between them. The CDR3 spans 13 residues. CDR3 in amino acids: CASSSEYTDTQYF. The CDR3 DNA reads as TGTGCCAGCTCCAGCGAGTACACAGATACGCAGTATTTT.

The CDR3 protein is CATSRPRGVNTEAFF. The CDR3 nucleotides read TGTGCCACCAGCAGGCCCAGAGGGGTAAACACTGAAGCTTTCTTT. This rearrangement joins TRBV15 to TRBJ1-1; tentatively, D is TRBD1 (5 bases). Germline CDR1 and CDR2: LNHNV and YYDKDF (reference sequence). There are 15 residues in the CDR3. Trimming took off 3 bases at V and 2 bases at J, with 13 bases between the two ends.

The J gene is TRBJ1-1, the V gene TRBV7-2, with TRBD1 as a possible D gene (6 bases). The CDR3 loop spans 15 amino acids. The ends were cut back, 2 bases at V and 0 bases at J, with 10 bases in the middle. The V gene's germline CDR1 is SGHTA and CDR2 FQGNSA. DNA for the CDR3: TGTGCCAGCAGCTTAATCACAGGGATGAACACTGAAGCTTTCTTT. Protein: CASSLITGMNTEAFF.